This T cell receptor (beta chain) originates from a study of blood T cell repertoires in COVID-19. Study details: From T cells, B-cell-depleted T cells, or PBMCs came the material, which was cDNA or gDNA.

This clone appeared a single time. The J segment lost 8 bases and the V segment lost 1 base, leaving 13 bases of the junction unmatched. The CDR3 extends over 17 amino acids. In germline, CDR1 is SGHRS, CDR2 YFSETQ. Measured with immunoSEQ multiplex PCR; TCRdb has only the in-frame clones, and not every one. The repertoire holds about 140,000 clones, with about 76% as singletons. Sequencing was done on a sample of peripheral blood. The sequence came from a man older than 75 with acute or convalescent COVID-19. V is TRBV5-1 and J is TRBJ1-4, with TRBD1 identical over 8 bases. This chain's CDR3 is CASSLQPPGQGGEKLFF. The CDR3 coding sequence is TGCGCCAGCAGCTTGCAACCGCCCGGACAGGGAGGAGAAAAACTGTTTTTT.